Below, one T cell receptor beta chain is given with its context. V lost 6 bases, J lost 4 bases, and 18 bases stayed unmatched. CDR1 and CDR2 from the germline V gene are SGHRS and YFSETQ. The CDR3 is 17 amino acids. Using immunoSEQ multiplex PCR, the repertoire was profiled, and TCRdb retains in-frame clones only, with some absent. This sample has hundreds of thousands of clones, with about nine tenths found just once. This sample was included in a study of blood T cell repertoires in COVID-19. The sample comprised peripheral blood. The rearrangement links TRBV5-1 to TRBJ2-5, with 7 nucleotides matching TRBD1. This receptor was identified in a man aged 80 or over with acute or convalescent COVID-19. DNA of the CDR3: TGCGCCAGCACCGTATGGCCCGACAAGACAGGGACAGAGACCCAGTACTTC. This sequence encodes CASTVWPDKTGTETQYF.